This T cell receptor (beta chain) was profiled in a study of lymphopenia after photon versus proton radiotherapy. Trimming pared 1 base from V and 9 bases from J, leaving 19 bases between. Per germline, CDR1 LGHNA and CDR2 YNFKEQ. This CDR3 spans 17 amino acids. Note on this clone: Its target is not known.

Study outcomes and limitations: Photon-treated patients lost naive T cells and TCR diversity; proton-treated stayed stable. After the lymphocyte nadir, photon-treated repertoires showed oligoclonal expansion, especially of CD8+ Temra cells. Survival link was tested only in deceased patients; proton benefit remains a possibility.

TCRdb's table, derived via immunoSEQ multiplex PCR, lists solely in-frame clones and lacks some. The table shows over 25,000 clones, with over 75% occurring only once. The sample was peripheral blood, taken from a patient treated with proton-based radiotherapy. The sequence was collected from a woman aged 70-85 years with pancreatic cancer. V usage is TRBV4-2 and J usage is TRBJ1-6, with unresolved D. The CDR3 loop is CASSQVRTESGGSPLHF. CDR3 DNA: TGTGCCAGCAGCCAAGTTCGGACGGAGTCTGGTGGTTCACCCCTCCACTTT.